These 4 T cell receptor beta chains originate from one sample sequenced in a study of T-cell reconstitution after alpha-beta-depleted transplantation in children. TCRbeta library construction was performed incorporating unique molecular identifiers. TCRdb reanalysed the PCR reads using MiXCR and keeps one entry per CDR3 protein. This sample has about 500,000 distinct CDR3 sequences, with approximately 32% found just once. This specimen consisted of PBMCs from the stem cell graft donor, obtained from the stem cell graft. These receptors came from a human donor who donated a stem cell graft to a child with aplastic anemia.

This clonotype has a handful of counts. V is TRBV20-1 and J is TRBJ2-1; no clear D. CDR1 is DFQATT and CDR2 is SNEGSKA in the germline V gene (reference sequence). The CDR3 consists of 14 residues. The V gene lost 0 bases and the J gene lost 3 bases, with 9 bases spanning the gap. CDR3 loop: CSARDRVGYNEQFF. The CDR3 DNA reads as TGCAGTGCTAGAGATCGGGTGGGCTACAATGAGCAGTTCTTC.

This chain's CDR3 is CSVARGDTGELFF. The CDR3 coding sequence is TGCAGCGTTGCCAGGGGGGACACCGGGGAGCTGTTTTTT. This sequence joins TRBV29-1 and TRBJ2-2, with a possible D match to TRBD1 (7 bases). CDR1 is SQVTM, CDR2 ANQGSEA, per germline. The germline V and J ends were trimmed by 4 bases and 3 bases, with 9 bases remaining between them. The CDR3 covers 13 residues.

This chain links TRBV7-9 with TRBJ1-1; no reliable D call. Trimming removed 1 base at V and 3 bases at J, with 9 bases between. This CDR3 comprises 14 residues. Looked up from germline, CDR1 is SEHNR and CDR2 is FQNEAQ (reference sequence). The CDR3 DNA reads TGTGCCAGCAGCTTAGAAGGTGATTACACTGAAGCTTTCTTT. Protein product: CASSLEGDYTEAFF.

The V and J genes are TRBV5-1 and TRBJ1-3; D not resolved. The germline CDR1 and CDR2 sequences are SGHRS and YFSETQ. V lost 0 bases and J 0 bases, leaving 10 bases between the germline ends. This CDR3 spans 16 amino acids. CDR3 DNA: TGCGCCAGCAGCTTGGTGCTACAAAGCTCTGGAAACACCATATATTTT. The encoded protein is CASSLVLQSSGNTIYF.